The sequence of this T cell receptor beta chain was determined in a study of T cell responses to AZD1222 COVID-19 vaccine. The protocol was immunoSEQ multiplex PCR, while the TCRdb copy is restricted to in-frame clones and leaves out a portion. The profile covers some 140,000 clones, with approximately 88% appearing a single time and approximately 4% taken by the ten largest. This clone was observed once. The material sequenced was peripheral blood, taken on day 0 of AZD1222 vaccination. This TCR derives from an adult in good health.

The CDR3 loop reads CASSDETDNLLNTEAFF. CDR3 DNA sequence: TGTGCCAGCAGTGACGAGACCGATAATTTACTGAACACTGAAGCTTTCTTT. The chain carries TRBV6-4 and TRBJ1-1; D ambiguous. Germline CDR1 MRHNA, CDR2 SNTAGT. The CDR3 runs to 17 residues. Trimming removed 2 bases at V and 0 bases at J, with 16 bases between.